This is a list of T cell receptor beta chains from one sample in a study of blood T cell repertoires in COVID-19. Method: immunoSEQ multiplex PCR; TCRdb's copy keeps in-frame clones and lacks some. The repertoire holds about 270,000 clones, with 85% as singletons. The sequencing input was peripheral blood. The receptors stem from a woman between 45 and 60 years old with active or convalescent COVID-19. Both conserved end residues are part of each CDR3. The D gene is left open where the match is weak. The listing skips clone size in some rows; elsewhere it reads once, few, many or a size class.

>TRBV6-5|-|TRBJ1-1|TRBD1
CASSYSDRGTEAFF
TGTGCCAGCAGTTACTCGGACAGGGGCACTGAAGCTTTCTTT
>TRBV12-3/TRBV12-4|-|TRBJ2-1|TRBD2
CASKSGGPGEQFF
TGTGCCAGCAAGTCGGGAGGGCCAGGTGAGCAGTTCTTC
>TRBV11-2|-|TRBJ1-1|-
CASSSRGPPLNTEAFF
TGTGCCAGCAGCTCAAGGGGTCCCCCTTTGAACACTGAAGCTTTCTTT
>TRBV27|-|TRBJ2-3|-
CASREQTSTDTQYF
TGTGCCAGCAGAGAGCAGACTAGCACAGATACGCAGTATTTT
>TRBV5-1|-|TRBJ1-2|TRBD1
CASSLSPPGQTLRLYGYTF
TGCGCCAGCAGCTTGTCACCTCCGGGACAGACCCTTCGACTCTATGGCTACACCTTC
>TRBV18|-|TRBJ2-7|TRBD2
CASSPGTSSYEQYF
TGTGCCAGCTCACCCGGGACTAGTTCCTACGAGCAGTACTTC
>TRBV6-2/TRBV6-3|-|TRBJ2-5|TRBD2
CASSSYPGLAGGPITETQYF
TGTGCCAGCAGTTCGTACCCCGGACTAGCGGGAGGCCCAATAACGGAGACCCAGTACTTC
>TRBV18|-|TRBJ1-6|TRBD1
CASSLRTGTGIKVSDSPLHF
TGTGCCAGCTCACTACGTACCGGGACAGGGATTAAAGTTTCGGATTCACCCCTCCACTTT
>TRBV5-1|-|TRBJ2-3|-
CASSLGGTHGTDTQYF
TGCGCCAGCAGCTTAGGGGGAACACACGGTACAGATACGCAGTATTTT
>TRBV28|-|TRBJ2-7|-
CASSFERLSYEQYF
TGTGCCAGCAGTTTCGAGCGCCTTTCCTACGAGCAGTACTTC
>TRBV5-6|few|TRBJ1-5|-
CASSYDRSNQPQHF
TGTGCCAGCAGCTACGACAGAAGCAATCAGCCCCAGCATTTT
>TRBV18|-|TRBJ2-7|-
CASSAGVGSYEQYF
TGTGCCAGCTCCGCGGGCGTAGGGTCCTACGAGCAGTACTTC
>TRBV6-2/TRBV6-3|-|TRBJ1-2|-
CASSLTGFVIYGYTF
TGTGCCAGCAGTTTGACAGGATTCGTGATCTATGGCTACACCTTC
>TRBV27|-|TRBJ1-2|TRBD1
CASSLKWDREGYTF
TGTGCCAGCAGTTTAAAATGGGACAGGGAGGGCTACACCTTC
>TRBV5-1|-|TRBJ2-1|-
CASSSGHSGVSSYNEQFF
TGCGCCAGCAGCTCTGGCCATAGCGGAGTGAGCTCCTACAATGAGCAGTTCTTC
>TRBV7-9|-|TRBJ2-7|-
CASSAAGTDEQYF
TGTGCCAGCAGCGCCGCGGGAACCGACGAGCAGTACTTC
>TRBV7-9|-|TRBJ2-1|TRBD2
CASSFWASGRAPNNEQFF
TGTGCCAGCAGCTTCTGGGCTAGCGGGAGGGCCCCCAACAATGAGCAGTTCTTC
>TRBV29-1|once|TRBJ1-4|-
CSAVEAVGEKLFF
TGCAGCGCCGTAGAAGCGGTCGGGGAAAAACTGTTTTTT
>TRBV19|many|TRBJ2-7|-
CASRKDSGTYEQYF
TGTGCCAGTAGAAAGGACAGCGGGACCTACGAGCAGTACTTC
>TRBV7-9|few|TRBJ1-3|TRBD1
CASSGYDRAGGNTIYF
TGTGCCAGCAGCGGATACGACAGGGCTGGTGGAAACACCATATATTTT
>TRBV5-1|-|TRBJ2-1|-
CASSLGVLVRQNNEQFF
TGCGCCAGCAGCTTGGGTGTCTTAGTCAGACAAAACAATGAGCAGTTCTTC
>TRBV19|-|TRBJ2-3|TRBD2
CASSRTSVADTQYF
TGTGCCAGTAGTAGGACTAGTGTCGCAGATACGCAGTATTTT
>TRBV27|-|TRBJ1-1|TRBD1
CASSFIDRATEAFF
TGTGCCAGCAGCTTTATAGACAGGGCCACTGAAGCTTTCTTT
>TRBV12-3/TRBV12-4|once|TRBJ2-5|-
CASSLVGKTQYF
TGTGCCAGCAGTTTGGTGGGCAAGACCCAGTACTTC
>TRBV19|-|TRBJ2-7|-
CASSMKFVGHTYEQYF
TGTGCCAGTAGTATGAAGTTTGTCGGACACACCTACGAGCAGTACTTC
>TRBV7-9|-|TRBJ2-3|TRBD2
CASSLTSGSTDTQYF
TGTGCCAGCAGCTTGACTAGCGGGAGCACAGATACGCAGTATTTT
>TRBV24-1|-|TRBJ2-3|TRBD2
CATRDERPSGSPYTDTQYF
TGTGCCACCAGGGACGAACGACCTAGCGGGAGCCCCTACACAGATACGCAGTATTTT
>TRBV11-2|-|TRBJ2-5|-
CASSAGRGVWETQYF
TGTGCCAGCAGCGCAGGACGCGGGGTTTGGGAGACCCAGTACTTC
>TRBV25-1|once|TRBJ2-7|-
CASIATGPAPFEQYF
TGTGCCAGCATAGCTACAGGGCCAGCTCCCTTCGAGCAGTACTTC
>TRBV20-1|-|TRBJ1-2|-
CSASNTGSDGYTF
TGCAGTGCTAGTAACACCGGCAGCGATGGCTACACCTTC
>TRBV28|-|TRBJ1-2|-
CASSLMVGGGDGYTF
TGTGCCAGCAGTTTAATGGTCGGTGGCGGAGATGGCTACACCTTC
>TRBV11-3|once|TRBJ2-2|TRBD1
CASSPQGANTGELFF
TGTGCCAGCAGCCCACAGGGGGCGAACACCGGGGAGCTGTTTTTT
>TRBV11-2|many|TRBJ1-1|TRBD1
CASSPDRDTEAFF
TGTGCCAGCAGCCCTGACAGGGACACTGAAGCTTTCTTT
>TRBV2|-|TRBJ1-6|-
CASSASTGSHSPLHF
TGTGCCAGCAGTGCCTCAACAGGGTCCCATTCACCCCTCCACTTT
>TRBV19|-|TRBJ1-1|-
CASSRRENTEAFF
TGTGCCAGTAGTAGGCGGGAGAACACTGAAGCTTTCTTT
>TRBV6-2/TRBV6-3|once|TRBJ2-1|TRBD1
CASSPGGAHYNEQFF
TGTGCCAGCAGTCCAGGGGGCGCACACTACAATGAGCAGTTCTTC
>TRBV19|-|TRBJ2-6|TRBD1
CASSILSGGSGANVLTF
TGTGCCAGTAGTATCTTGTCAGGGGGCTCTGGGGCCAACGTCCTGACTTTC
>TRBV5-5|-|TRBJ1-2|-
CASGDINYGYTF
TGTGCCAGCGGGGACATTAACTATGGCTACACCTTC
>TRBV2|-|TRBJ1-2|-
CASRVGGYGYTF
TGTGCCAGCAGAGTGGGGGGTTATGGCTACACCTTC
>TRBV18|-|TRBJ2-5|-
CASSPKRGKETQYF
TGTGCCAGCTCACCGAAAAGGGGGAAAGAGACCCAGTACTTC
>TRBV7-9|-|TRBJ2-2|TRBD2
CASYTSGKNTGELFF
TGTGCCAGCTACACTAGCGGGAAGAACACCGGGGAGCTGTTTTTT
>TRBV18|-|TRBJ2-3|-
CASSSLGSRDDTQYF
TGTGCCAGCTCATCGCTAGGTTCCAGGGATGACACGCAGTATTTT
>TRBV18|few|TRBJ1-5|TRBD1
CASSPWTGASPQHF
TGTGCCAGCTCACCCTGGACAGGGGCAAGTCCCCAGCATTTT
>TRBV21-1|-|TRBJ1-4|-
CASSNLKGARLGEKLFF
TGTGCCAGCAGCAATCTCAAGGGGGCCCGTCTCGGGGAAAAACTGTTTTTT
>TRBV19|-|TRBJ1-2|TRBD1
CASSKGQGDGYTF
TGTGCCAGTAGTAAGGGACAGGGAGATGGCTACACCTTC
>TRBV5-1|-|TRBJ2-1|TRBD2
CASSFGGTMGDEQFF
TGCGCCAGCAGCTTCGGAGGGACTATGGGGGATGAGCAGTTCTTC
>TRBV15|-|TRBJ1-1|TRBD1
CATSRGRQGRNTEAFF
TGTGCCACCAGCAGGGGTAGACAGGGGCGCAACACTGAAGCTTTCTTT
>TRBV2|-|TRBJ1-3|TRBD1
CASRDLGQLGNTIYF
TGTGCCAGCAGGGACCTGGGACAGCTGGGAAACACCATATATTTT
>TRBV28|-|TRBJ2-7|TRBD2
CASRSLLAALSYEQYF
TGTGCCAGCAGATCCTTACTAGCGGCTCTATCCTACGAGCAGTACTTC
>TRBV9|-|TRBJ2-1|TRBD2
CASSVESGRVENEQFF
TGTGCCAGCAGCGTAGAAAGTGGGAGGGTGGAGAATGAGCAGTTCTTC
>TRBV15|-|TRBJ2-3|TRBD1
CATSSRDRITDTQYF
TGTGCCACCAGCAGCCGGGACAGGATCACAGATACGCAGTATTTT
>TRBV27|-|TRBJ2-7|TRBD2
CASSLYLAGVHEQYF
TGTGCCAGCAGTTTATACCTAGCGGGAGTCCACGAGCAGTACTTC
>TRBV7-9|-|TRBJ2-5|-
CASSLVGEGLETQYF
TGTGCCAGCAGCTTGGTGGGAGAAGGGTTAGAGACCCAGTACTTC
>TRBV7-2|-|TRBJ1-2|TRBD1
CASSLDRVMGYTF
TGTGCCAGCAGCCTGGACAGGGTTATGGGCTACACCTTC
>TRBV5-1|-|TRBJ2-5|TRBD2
CASSYDPPGGTGETQYF
TGCGCCAGCAGCTACGACCCCCCCGGGGGGACGGGAGAGACCCAGTACTTC
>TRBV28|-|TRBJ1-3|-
CASQISGNTIYF
TGTGCCAGCCAAATCTCTGGAAACACCATATATTTT
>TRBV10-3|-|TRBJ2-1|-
CAISELTSSYNEQFF
TGTGCCATCAGTGAGTTGACTTCTTCCTACAATGAGCAGTTCTTC
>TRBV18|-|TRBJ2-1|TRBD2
CASSRTSGNWNEQFF
TGTGCCAGCTCAAGGACTAGCGGGAATTGGAATGAGCAGTTCTTC
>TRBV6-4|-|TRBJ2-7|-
CASSGVVGGSYEQYF
TGTGCCAGCAGTGGGGTGGTGGGAGGCTCCTACGAGCAGTACTTC